Below are 11 T cell receptor beta chains sequenced from a single sample in a study of cytomegalovirus exposure and HLA in healthy donors. The PCR used 60 Vbeta and 13 Jbeta primers. The repertoire was sequenced with immunoSEQ multiplex PCR; TCRdb's copy has only in-frame clones and lacks some. The sample has about 140,000 clones, around three quarters seen once. The sample was PBMCs. These receptors were collected from a male donor in good health and CMV-seronegative.

V usage is TRBV5-6 and J usage is TRBJ2-1; TRBD1 aligns across 10 bases. The V segment lost 6 bases and the J segment 5 bases; nucleotides outside the gene matches: 8. The germline V gene encodes CDR1 SGHDT and CDR2 YYEEEE. The CDR3 is 15 residues long. The CDR3 here is CASTPGDRGNNEQFF. CDR3 bases: TGTGCCAGCACCCCGGGGGACAGGGGAAACAATGAGCAGTTCTTC.

This chain connects TRBV5-4 to TRBJ2-3, with D maybe TRBD1 (5 bases). Trimming stripped 5 bases from V and 2 bases from J, with 15 bases between. This CDR3 has 15 residues. Germline V gene sequence: CDR1 SGHNT, CDR2 YYREEE (reference sequence). CDR3 sequence: CASSTPTTDTDTQYF. In DNA, the CDR3 is TGTGCCAGCAGTACCCCTACGACAGACACAGATACGCAGTATTTT.

This clone came up a few times. The CDR3 loop is CASSVQGQGRHTIYF. CDR3 sequence (DNA): TGTGCCAGCAGCGTCCAGGGACAGGGGAGGCACACCATATATTTT. This chain connects TRBV9 to TRBJ1-3; 10 bases align to TRBD1. The junction had 7 bases not matched to a gene; V was cut back by 2 bases and J by 8 bases. The CDR3 sequence is 15 residues long. From germline, CDR1 is SGDLS and CDR2 YYNGEE. The whole variable domain, filled in from reference TRBV9 and TRBJ1-3, reads DSGVTQTPKHLITATGQRVTLRCSPRSGDLSVYWYQQSLDQGLQFLIQYYNGEERAKGNILERFSAQQFPDLHSELNLSSLELGDSALYFCASSVQGQGRHTIYFGEGSWLTVV.

The rearrangement joins TRBV10-3 to TRBJ2-3, with a tentative D call TRBD1 (5 bases). V was shortened by 3 bases and J by 3 bases, with 16 bases between the two germline ends. This CDR3 contains 16 residues. Germline V lookup: CDR1 ENHRY, CDR2 SYGVKD. The CDR3 loop reads CAISDWDGDRTDTQYF. The CDR3 DNA reads TGTGCCATCAGTGACTGGGATGGAGACAGAACAGATACGCAGTATTTT.

V and J are TRBV7-9 and TRBJ2-1; D is undetermined. Trimming cost V 5 bases and J 0 bases, with 11 bases left between them. CDR1 is SEHNR, CDR2 FQNEAQ, per germline (reference sequence). This CDR3 is built from 15 residues. The CDR3 DNA reads as TGTGCCAGCAGCCCCCGGTCGTACTCCTACAATGAGCAGTTCTTC. This codes for CASSPRSYSYNEQFF. The whole variable domain, remainder taken from reference TRBV7-9 and TRBJ2-1, is DTGVSQNPRHKITKRGQNVTFRCDPISEHNRLYWYRQTLGQGPEFLTYFQNEAQLEKSRLLSDRFSAERPKGSFSTLEIQRTEQGDSAMYLCASSPRSYSYNEQFFGPGTRLTVL.

V and J are TRBV15 and TRBJ2-1, with 9 bases identical to TRBD2. The CDR3 length is 16 residues. Germline trimming cut 0 bases from V and 8 bases from J; bases unmatched to any gene: 8. In germline, CDR1 is LNHNV, CDR2 YYDKDF (reference sequence). The CDR3 spells CATSRDLLAGLDEQFF. Here the CDR3 DNA reads TGTGCCACCAGCAGAGATCTCCTAGCGGGACTCGATGAGCAGTTCTTC. The whole variable domain, remainder taken from reference TRBV15 and TRBJ2-1, is DAMVIQNPRYQVTQFGKPVTLSCSQTLNHNVMYWYQQKSSQAPKLLFHYYDKDFNNEADTPDNFQSRRPNTSFCFLDIRSPGLGDTAMYLCATSRDLLAGLDEQFFGPGTRLTVL.

V and J are TRBV5-1 and TRBJ1-1; the match to TRBD1 covers 7 bases. The CDR3 runs to 14 residues. CDR1 is SGHRS, CDR2 YFSETQ, per germline. V was pared by 0 bases and J by 8 bases, with 7 bases of the junction left unmatched. The chain's CDR3 is CASSLEGAIGEAFF. The CDR3 DNA is TGCGCCAGCAGCTTGGAGGGGGCGATAGGGGAAGCTTTCTTT.

This chain uses TRBV5-4 with TRBJ2-7; 9 nucleotides agree with TRBD2. Germline V lookup: CDR1 SGHNT, CDR2 YYREEE (reference sequence). The J segment lost 3 bases and the V segment lost 0 bases, leaving 4 bases of the junction unmatched. The CDR3 runs to 15 residues. The chain's CDR3 is CASSLGSGSLYEQYF. As DNA, the CDR3 is TGTGCCAGCAGCTTGGGTAGCGGGAGTCTCTACGAGCAGTACTTC.

This chain connects TRBV6-5 to TRBJ2-5, with TRBD2 identical over 7 bases. CDR1 is MNHEY, CDR2 SVGAGI, per germline. J gave up 5 bases and V 7 bases, and 7 bases lay outside the gene matches. The CDR3 has 13 amino acids. The CDR3 is CASTMGGLETQYF. CDR3 in DNA: TGTGCCAGCACCATGGGGGGGTTGGAGACCCAGTACTTC.

This chain connects TRBV6-5 to TRBJ1-2; 7 bases agree with TRBD1. The V gene end was trimmed by 6 bases and the J gene end by 5 bases; junction bases not matched to a gene: 9. The CDR3 is 14 residues long. Looked up from germline, CDR1 is MNHEY and CDR2 is SVGAGI. The CDR3 region is CASSPGTAYYGYTF. CDR3 DNA sequence: TGTGCCAGCAGCCCTGGGACAGCCTATTATGGCTACACCTTC.

The rearrangement joins TRBV5-6 to TRBJ1-2; the match to TRBD1 covers 8 bases. The germline CDR1 and CDR2 sequences are SGHDT and YYEEEE. The CDR3 runs to 16 residues. V was clipped by 2 bases and J by 4 bases; unmatched bases: 10. Here the CDR3 reads CASSFAAGGSGYGYTF. CDR3 DNA sequence: TGTGCCAGCAGCTTCGCGGCAGGGGGCAGTGGCTATGGCTACACCTTC.